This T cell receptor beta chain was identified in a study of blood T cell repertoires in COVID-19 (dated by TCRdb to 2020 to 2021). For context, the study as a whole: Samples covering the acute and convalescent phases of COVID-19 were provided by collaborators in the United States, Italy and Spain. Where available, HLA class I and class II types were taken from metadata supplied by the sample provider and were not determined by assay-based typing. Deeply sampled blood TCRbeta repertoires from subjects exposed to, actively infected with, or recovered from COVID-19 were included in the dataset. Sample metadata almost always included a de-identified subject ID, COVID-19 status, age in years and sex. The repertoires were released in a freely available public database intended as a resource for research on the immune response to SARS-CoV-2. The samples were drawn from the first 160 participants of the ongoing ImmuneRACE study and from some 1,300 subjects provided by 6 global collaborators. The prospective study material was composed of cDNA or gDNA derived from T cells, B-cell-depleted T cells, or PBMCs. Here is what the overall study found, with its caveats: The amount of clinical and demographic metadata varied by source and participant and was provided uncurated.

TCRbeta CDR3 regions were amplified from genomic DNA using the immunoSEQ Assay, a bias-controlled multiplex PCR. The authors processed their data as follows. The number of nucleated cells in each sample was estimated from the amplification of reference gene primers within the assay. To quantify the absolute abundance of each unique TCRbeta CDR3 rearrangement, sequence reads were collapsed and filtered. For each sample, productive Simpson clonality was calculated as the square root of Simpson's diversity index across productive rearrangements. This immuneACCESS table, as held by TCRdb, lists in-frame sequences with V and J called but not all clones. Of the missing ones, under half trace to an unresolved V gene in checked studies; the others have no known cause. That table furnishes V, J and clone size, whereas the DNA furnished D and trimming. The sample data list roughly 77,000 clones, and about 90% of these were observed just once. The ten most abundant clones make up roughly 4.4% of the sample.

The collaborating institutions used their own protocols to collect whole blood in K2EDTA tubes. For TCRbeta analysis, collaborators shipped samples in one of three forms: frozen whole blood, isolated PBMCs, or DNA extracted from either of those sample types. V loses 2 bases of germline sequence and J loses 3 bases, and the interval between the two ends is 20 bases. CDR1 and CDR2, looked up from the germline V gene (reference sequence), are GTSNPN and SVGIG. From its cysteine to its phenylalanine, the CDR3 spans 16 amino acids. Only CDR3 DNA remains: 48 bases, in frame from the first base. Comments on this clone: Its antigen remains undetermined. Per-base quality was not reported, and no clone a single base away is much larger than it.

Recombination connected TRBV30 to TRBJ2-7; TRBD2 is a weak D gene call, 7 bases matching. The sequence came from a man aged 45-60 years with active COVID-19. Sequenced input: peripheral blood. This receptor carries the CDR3 CAWSWAGGAVLYEQYF. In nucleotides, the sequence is TGTGCCTGGAGTTGGGCTGGGGGGGCAGTCCTCTACGAGCAGTACTTC.